One sample yielded the 6 T cell receptor beta chains listed below, sequenced in a study of relationships among human T cell subsets. Bead selections for CD25, CD56 and CD294 left a flow-through collected as Th1 cells. TCR alpha and beta CDR3s were amplified from mRNA by semiquantitative ARM-PCR. ARM-PCR used tagged nested gene-specific primers, then communal superprimers for exponential amplification. One entry per CDR3 protein results from TCRdb running MiXCR on the multiplex PCR reads. This sample has under 15,000 distinct CDR3 sequences, with roughly 68% found just once. What was sequenced was CD4+ Th1 cells sorted from blood. The receptors were sampled from a middle-aged man in good health.

This sequence joins TRBV4-1 and TRBJ1-2, with D perhaps TRBD1 (5 bases). There are 15 residues in the CDR3. Trimming took off 0 bases at V and 5 bases at J, with 13 bases between the two ends. Germline CDR1 is MGHRA and CDR2 is YSYEKL. The CDR3 coding sequence is TGCGCCAGCAGCCAAGATTCAGGGTCCCCTTATGGCTACACCTTC. As protein: CASSQDSGSPYGYTF.

A remark on this clonotype: Relative to the germline gene, one junction end is altered; a read error may explain this. The rearrangement joins TRBV5-6 to TRBJ1-3, with D uncertain. The CDR3 is 12 amino acids. Germline CDR1 and CDR2: SGHDT and YYEEEE. Here the CDR3 DNA reads TGTGCCGGCAGCTTCGACTTCAACACCATATATTTT. It encodes CAGSFDFNTIYF. The complete variable domain, with remaining parts taken from reference TRBV5-6 and TRBJ1-3, reads DAGVTQSPTHLIKTRGQQVTLRCSPKSGHDTVSWYQQALGQGPQFIFQYYEEEERQRGNFPDRFSGHQFPNYSSELNVNALLLGDSALYLCAGSFDFNTIYFGEGSWLTVV.

The chain combines TRBV29-1 with TRBJ2-5; D call uncertain. CDR3 length: 13 residues. V gave up 2 bases and J gave up 5 bases, with 12 bases separating them. CDR1 is SQVTM and CDR2 is ANQGSEA in the germline V gene. DNA for the CDR3: TGCAGCGTTGAACGCCATGCGCTGGAGACCCAGTACTTC. Its protein product is CSVERHALETQYF.

This sequence joins TRBV30 and TRBJ2-4; 10 bases map to TRBD2. This CDR3 comprises 18 residues. V dropped 0 bases and J dropped 2; count of bases not matched to a gene: 10. Germline CDR1 and CDR2: GTSNPN and SVGIG (reference sequence). CDR3 amino acids: CAWSVSRLAGATKNIQYF. The DNA for the CDR3 is TGTGCCTGGAGTGTGTCTCGGCTAGCGGGAGCCACCAAAAACATTCAGTACTTC.

The V and J genes are TRBV20-1 and TRBJ2-7; TRBD2 aligns across 9 bases. The junction had 18 bases not matched to a gene; V was cut back by 3 bases and J by 3 bases. The CDR3 length is 18 residues. The germline V gene encodes CDR1 DFQATT and CDR2 SNEGSKA (reference sequence). In DNA form, the CDR3 reads TGCAGTGCTAGTAAGGGCGGGAGGGCCGTTTCTCCCAGCTACGAGCAGTACTTC. Translated: CSASKGGRAVSPSYEQYF.

The chain recombines TRBV12-3 or TRBV12-4 with TRBJ2-1; 10 positions match TRBD1. The CDR3 is 15 amino acids. With V trimmed by 5 bases and J by 8 bases, 9 bases remained unmatched. CDR3 DNA: TGTGCCAGCAGTAGCCCGGACAGGGGGGTCTATGAGCAGTTCTTC. Translating it yields CASSSPDRGVYEQFF.